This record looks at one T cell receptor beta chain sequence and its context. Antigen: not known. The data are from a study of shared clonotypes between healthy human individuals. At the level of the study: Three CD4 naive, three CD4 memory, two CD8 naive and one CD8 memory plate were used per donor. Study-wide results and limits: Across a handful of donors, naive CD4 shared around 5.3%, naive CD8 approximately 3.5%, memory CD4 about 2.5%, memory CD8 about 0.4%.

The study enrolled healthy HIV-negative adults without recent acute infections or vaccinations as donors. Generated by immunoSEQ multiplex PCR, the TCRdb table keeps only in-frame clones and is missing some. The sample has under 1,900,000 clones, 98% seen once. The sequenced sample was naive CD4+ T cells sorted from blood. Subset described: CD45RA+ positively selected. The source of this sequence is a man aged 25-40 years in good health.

DNA of the CDR3: TGTGCCAGCAGTGAGGGTGGCGGGATGCAAGAGACCCAGTACTTC. Its translation: CASSEGGGMQETQYF. The rearrangement uses TRBV2 and TRBJ2-5, with D maybe TRBD2 (6 bases). This CDR3 is 15 amino acids long. V shed 3 bases and J shed 2 bases, with 13 bases lying between them. Germline assignment: CDR1 SNHLY and CDR2 FYNNEI.